This is a list of T cell receptor beta chains from one sample in a study of blood T cell repertoires in COVID-19. Profiled with immunoSEQ multiplex PCR; TCRdb holds only in-frame clones, not every one. The sample includes about 410,000 clones, 89% of them seen just once. Sequences were obtained from peripheral blood. The receptors derive from a woman between 40 and 55 years old with COVID-19, enrolled during active disease. The CDR3 runs from the conserved cysteine through the conserved F or W. The D gene is left open where the match is weak. The size field is filled for only some rows; it gives once, few, many or a size class.

d_gene,v_gene,j_gene,abundance,CDR3nt,CDR3aa
NA,TRBV30,TRBJ2-1,NA,TGTGCCTGGAGTCGGGACAGCGGGGGCAATGAGCAGTTCTTC,CAWSRDSGGNEQFF
TRBD1,TRBV4-2,TRBJ2-6,NA,TGTGCCAGCTGCGGACAGGGGGCTGGGGCCAACGTCCTGACTTTC,CASCGQGAGANVLTF
NA,TRBV5-5,TRBJ1-1,NA,TGTGCCAGCAGCTGGGGACACGAGATTAGGCGAGCTTTCTTT,CASSWGHEIRRAFF
NA,TRBV12-5,TRBJ1-3,NA,TGTGCTAGTGGTACCGGGATTTCAAACACCATATATTTT,CASGTGISNTIYF
TRBD2,TRBV4-3,TRBJ2-7,NA,TGCGCCAGCAGCCAAGATCCCGGACTAGCCTACGAGCAGTACTTC,CASSQDPGLAYEQYF
NA,TRBV27,TRBJ2-7,NA,TGTGCCAGCAGTTTATATGTGGGAGCCGAGCAGTACTTC,CASSLYVGAEQYF
NA,TRBV28,TRBJ1-5,NA,TGTGCCAGCAGTTTCGGGCAGGGGTGGCAGCCCCAGCATTTT,CASSFGQGWQPQHF
NA,TRBV28,TRBJ2-1,NA,TGTGCCAGCAGGACCGCTAGTCAAAGCTCCTACAATGAGCAGTTCTTC,CASRTASQSSYNEQFF
TRBD1,TRBV28,TRBJ1-2,NA,TGTGCCAGCAGCGTTGGACAGGGAATCTATGGCTACACCTTC,CASSVGQGIYGYTF
NA,TRBV6-5,TRBJ1-2,NA,TGTGCCAGCAGCTACGACAGGTTCTATGGCTACACCTTC,CASSYDRFYGYTF
NA,TRBV6-2/TRBV6-3,TRBJ1-6,NA,TGTGCCAGCAGCCCTAGATGGAGACTTTTTACGGAGTCACCCCTCCACTTT,CASSPRWRLFTESPLHF
NA,TRBV7-2,TRBJ1-1,NA,TGTGCCAGCAGCTTAGTGGGGGGGAACACTGAAGCTTTCTTT,CASSLVGGNTEAFF
NA,TRBV6-5,TRBJ1-1,NA,TGTGCCAGCAGTTACTTTGGGAGTGGCACTGAAGCTTTCTTT,CASSYFGSGTEAFF
NA,TRBV5-1,TRBJ1-1,NA,TGCGCCAGCAGCTTGAGACAGAACACTGAAGCTTTCTTT,CASSLRQNTEAFF
NA,TRBV7-8,TRBJ2-5,NA,TGTGCCAGCAGCTTATTCTGGGCCCAAGAGACCCAGTACTTC,CASSLFWAQETQYF
NA,TRBV7-8,TRBJ2-1,NA,TGTGCCAGCAGCCCGAGCCGGGAGCCTCCTAATGAGCAGTTCTTC,CASSPSREPPNEQFF
NA,TRBV11-2,TRBJ1-1,NA,TGTGCCAGCAGTTCACAGGGAGACGTAGCTTTCTTT,CASSSQGDVAFF
TRBD1,TRBV9,TRBJ1-4,once,TGTGCCAGCAGCTCACGGACAGGGAATAGTGAAAAACTGTTTTTT,CASSSRTGNSEKLFF
TRBD1,TRBV19,TRBJ2-5,NA,TGTGCCAGTAGTATCTCACAGGGGCGAGAGACCCAGTACTTC,CASSISQGRETQYF
NA,TRBV14,TRBJ2-1,NA,TGTGCCAGCAGCCAAGCTAGCTCCTACAATGAGCAGTTCTTC,CASSQASSYNEQFF
NA,TRBV27,TRBJ1-1,NA,TGTGCCAGCAGTCTATACCCCGAGCCCGGGGGAAAGACTGAAGCTTTCTTT,CASSLYPEPGGKTEAFF
TRBD2,TRBV4-3,TRBJ2-7,NA,TGCGCCAGCAGCCAAGAGCCCGGGACTAGCCCCGGGGGGAAGTACTTC,CASSQEPGTSPGGKYF
TRBD1,TRBV3-1/TRBV3-2,TRBJ2-7,NA,TGTGCCAGCAGCCAAGAAAATGGGACAGGGGGTTCTGGTTTGGGCGAGCAGTACTTC,CASSQENGTGGSGLGEQYF
NA,TRBV14,TRBJ1-5,NA,TGTGCCAGCAGCCAAGGAGCATCGGGAGGTAGCAATCAGCCCCAGCATTTT,CASSQGASGGSNQPQHF
TRBD2,TRBV7-9,TRBJ2-3,NA,TGTGCCATCCGGACTAGCGGGAACGCAGATACGCAGTATTTT,CAIRTSGNADTQYF
NA,TRBV6-1,TRBJ2-1,few,TGTGCCAGCAGTGAGGAGGGAGATGTGTACAATGAGCAGTTCTTC,CASSEEGDVYNEQFF
TRBD1,TRBV27,TRBJ1-2,NA,TGTGCCAGCACCCTTAGGGGGCAGGGAAACTATGGCTACACCTTC,CASTLRGQGNYGYTF
TRBD1,TRBV30,TRBJ1-5,NA,TGTGCCTGGAGGACAGGGGCCAATCAGCCCCAGCATTTT,CAWRTGANQPQHF
TRBD2,TRBV10-3,TRBJ2-3,NA,TGTGCCATCGCTCGTAGCGGGGAAAGCACAGATACGCAGTATTTT,CAIARSGESTDTQYF
TRBD1,TRBV6-2/TRBV6-3,TRBJ1-2,NA,TGTGCCAGCAGTGTCCTCGGACAGGGAACCTATGGCTACACCTTC,CASSVLGQGTYGYTF
NA,TRBV6-5,TRBJ1-2,once,TGTGCCAGCAGTCAGGGCTATGGCTACACCTTC,CASSQGYGYTF
TRBD1,TRBV6-5,TRBJ1-2,NA,TGTGCCACCAGAGTGACAGGGAACTATGGCTACACCTTC,CATRVTGNYGYTF
NA,TRBV19,TRBJ1-2,NA,TGTGCCAGTAGTACAACAGCTAACTATGGCTACACCTTC,CASSTTANYGYTF
NA,TRBV6-2/TRBV6-3,TRBJ2-7,NA,TGTGCCAGCAGTTTCAGACAACCGCTCGAGCAGTACTTC,CASSFRQPLEQYF
NA,TRBV6-5,TRBJ1-1,NA,TGTGCCAGCAGTTCCGGGTGGAACACTGAAGCTTTCTTT,CASSSGWNTEAFF
TRBD2,TRBV24-1,TRBJ2-2,NA,TGTGCCACCAGTGCTCATAGCGGGAGGGGAACCGGGGAGCTGTTTTTT,CATSAHSGRGTGELFF
TRBD1,TRBV30,TRBJ1-6,NA,TGTGCCTGGAGGCCGGGACAGGGGAATTCACCCCTCCACTTT,CAWRPGQGNSPLHF
NA,TRBV30,TRBJ2-7,NA,TGTGCCTGGAGTGGACTAGGCGAGGGGGAGCAGTACTTC,CAWSGLGEGEQYF
NA,TRBV9,TRBJ1-4,NA,TGTGCCAGCAGCGTAGCTTCAGGGCTGAATGAAAAACTGTTTTTT,CASSVASGLNEKLFF
NA,TRBV7-6,TRBJ1-1,NA,TGTGCCAGCAGCCCCTTGACGGGGATGAACACTGAAGCTTTCTTT,CASSPLTGMNTEAFF
TRBD1,TRBV6-2/TRBV6-3,TRBJ2-7,NA,TGTGCCAGCACCCCCCGGGTCGGGACAGCCCCCTACGAGCAGTACTTC,CASTPRVGTAPYEQYF
NA,TRBV19,TRBJ1-2,NA,TGTGCCAGTAGTATAGATTCAGGGAACGACTATGGCTACACCTTC,CASSIDSGNDYGYTF
NA,TRBV2,TRBJ1-1,once,TGTGCCAGCAGTTTTTTAGTTGAAGCTTTCTTT,CASSFLVEAFF
TRBD2,TRBV27,TRBJ2-3,NA,TGTGCCAGCAGTTCTAGCGGGAGAGCTAGCACAGATACGCAGTATTTT,CASSSSGRASTDTQYF
NA,TRBV27,TRBJ1-2,NA,TGTGCCAGCAGTTTAGGTTTCACAGCTGCGGGCTACACCTTC,CASSLGFTAAGYTF
TRBD2,TRBV4-1,TRBJ2-3,NA,TGCGCCAGCAGCCAAGATGCCGGGGAGGGCTCAGATACGCAGTATTTT,CASSQDAGEGSDTQYF
TRBD2,TRBV9,TRBJ2-7,NA,TGTGCCAGCAGCCCTCGGACTAGCGGGAGAGGAGAGCAGTACTTC,CASSPRTSGRGEQYF
NA,TRBV10-3,TRBJ1-2,few,TGTGCCATCAGTGAGTTGGGGCTTGAAGCTGGCTACACCTTC,CAISELGLEAGYTF
TRBD1,TRBV5-4,TRBJ2-5,NA,TGTGCCAGCAGCCGGGACAGGTCGGAGACCCAGTACTTC,CASSRDRSETQYF
NA,TRBV30,TRBJ1-1,NA,TGTGCCTGGAGTGTACACCGGAACACTGAAGCTTTCTTT,CAWSVHRNTEAFF
NA,TRBV6-2/TRBV6-3,TRBJ2-6,few,TGTGCCAGCAGTTACGACAGCTCTGGGGCCAACGTCCTGACTTTC,CASSYDSSGANVLTF
NA,TRBV7-9,TRBJ2-3,NA,TGTGCCAGCAGCTCCACGAGGCGGGGAGGCACAGATACGCAGTATTTT,CASSSTRRGGTDTQYF
NA,TRBV28,TRBJ1-1,NA,TGTGCCAGCAGTTCCGGTTTAAAGGGGGAGAACACTGAAGCTTTCTTT,CASSSGLKGENTEAFF
TRBD2,TRBV27,TRBJ2-2,once,TGTGCCAGCAGTTTAGACCTAGCGGAGAGCACCGGGGAGCTGTTTTTT,CASSLDLAESTGELFF